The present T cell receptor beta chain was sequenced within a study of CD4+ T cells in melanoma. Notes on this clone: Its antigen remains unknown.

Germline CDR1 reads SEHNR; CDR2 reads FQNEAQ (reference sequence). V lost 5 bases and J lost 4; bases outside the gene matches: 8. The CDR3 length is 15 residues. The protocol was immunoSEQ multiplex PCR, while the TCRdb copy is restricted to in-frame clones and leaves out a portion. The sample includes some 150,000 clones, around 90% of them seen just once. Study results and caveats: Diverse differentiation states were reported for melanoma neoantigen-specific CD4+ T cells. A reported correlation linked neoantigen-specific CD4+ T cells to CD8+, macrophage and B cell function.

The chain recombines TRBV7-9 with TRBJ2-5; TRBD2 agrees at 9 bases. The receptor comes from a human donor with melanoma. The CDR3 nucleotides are TGTGCCAGCAGCCCGACTAGCGGCAGGCCAGAGACCCAGTACTTC. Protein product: CASSPTSGRPETQYF.